This TCR beta chain was profiled in a study of blood T cells in healthy people across ages. Study results and caveats: Naive T cell percentage showed a strong correlation with TCR beta diversity.

The CDR3 is 18 amino acids. The junction had 11 bases not matched to a gene; V was cut back by 5 bases and J by 4 bases. Germline loops: CDR1 SGHAT, CDR2 FQDESV (reference sequence). A second about 7 to 11 cycle PCR used barcoded and J-beta primers. Tagging of each cDNA molecule was performed by a template-switch adaptor with 12 random nucleotides. TCRdb independently ran MiXCR on the 5' RACE reads; one entry per CDR3 protein. The sample lists around 1.5 million distinct CDR3 sequences; approximately 42% were seen once. Each individual donor underwent a draw of approximately 9.8 milliliters of peripheral blood. Comment on this clonotype: The antigen is undetermined.

The J gene is TRBJ2-1, the V gene TRBV11-1; 13 nucleotides align to TRBD2. The receptor was isolated from a woman younger than 30 in good health. Sequences were obtained from blood. The CDR3 DNA is TGTGCCAGCAGCACACTAGCGGGGGGGCTCCCTTTTTACAATGAGCAGTTCTTC. As protein: CASSTLAGGLPFYNEQFF.